Shown below are 19 T cell receptor beta chains from a single sample sequenced in a study of blood T cell repertoires in COVID-19. TCRdb keeps only in-frame clones here, not all; method: immunoSEQ multiplex PCR. The data show approximately 240,000 clones, about 85% seen once. Sequencing was performed on peripheral blood. Receptor source: a woman aged 18-29 years who had recovered from COVID-19.

This rearrangement joins TRBV29-1 to TRBJ2-1; 8 nucleotides align to TRBD1. Germline V gene data show CDR1 as SQVTM and CDR2 as ANQGSEA. The CDR3 is 13 residues long. Trimming at V came to 8 bases and at J to 8 bases, leaving 11 bases not matched to a gene. The CDR3 is CSLQGALSDEQFF. The CDR3 DNA follows: TGCAGCCTTCAGGGGGCGCTGAGCGATGAGCAGTTCTTC.

Remarks on this clone: The same CDR3 arises from other DNA sequences in this sample as well. The rearrangement links TRBV27 to TRBJ2-1, with D possibly TRBD2 on 6 matching bases. The germline CDR1 and CDR2 sequences are MNHEY and SMNVEV (reference sequence). Deletions cut 2 bases from V and 0 bases from J, with 8 bases between. The CDR3 has 15 amino acids. The CDR3 region is CASSLGGSSYNEQFF. In nucleotides, the CDR3 is TGTGCCAGCAGTTTAGGGGGGTCCTCCTACAATGAGCAGTTCTTC.

This clone was picked up one time. This chain uses TRBV9 with TRBJ2-7; TRBD2 matches 7 bases. CDR1 and CDR2 from the germline V gene are SGDLS and YYNGEE. The CDR3 is 14 amino acids. V was clipped by 0 bases and J by 2 bases; unmatched bases: 2. CDR3 sequence (DNA): TGTGCCAGCAGCGTAGGGGGGGGACCCTACGAGCAGTACTTC. It yields the protein CASSVGGGPYEQYF.

For this clone: Given the absence of the conserved phenylalanine or tryptophan at the CDR3 end, a read error is likely. No DNA is shown, since the ends of the CDR3 on it are uncertain; the CDR3 is the one TCRdb lists. The chain carries TRBV21-1 and TRBJ2-7; no check of the table's D call, TRBD2, against the DNA was made. TRBV21-1 is termed a pseudogene. The CDR3 is 13 residues long, counting both termini. Here the CDR3 reads CASSKEGGGESLG.

The chain is built from TRBV10-2 and TRBJ2-2; TRBD2 aligns across 10 bases. Germline CDR1 WSHSY, CDR2 SAAADI. Trimming took 9 bases from V and 6 from J; bases not matched to a gene: 7. The CDR3 loop spans 14 amino acids. This CDR3 is CARGSGTSAGELFF. The CDR3 DNA is TGCGCCAGGGGGTCGGGGACTAGCGCCGGGGAGCTGTTTTTT.

The chain employs TRBV5-1 and TRBJ1-2; D unclear. The V end was cut by 0 bases, the J end by 0 bases, with 6 bases between. There are 14 residues in the CDR3. Germline values: CDR1 SGHRS, CDR2 YFSETQ. The CDR3 region is CASSLGTTNYGYTF. CDR3 coding DNA: TGCGCCAGCAGCTTGGGGACTACTAACTATGGCTACACCTTC.

The chain employs TRBV27 and TRBJ1-1; possible D gene TRBD1, 5 bases. There are 14 residues in the CDR3. Germline V gene data show CDR1 as MNHEY and CDR2 as SMNVEV (reference sequence). The germline V and J ends were trimmed by 5 bases and 1 base, with 11 bases remaining between them. The CDR3 protein is CASSPPGGNTEAFF. The CDR3 DNA reads as TGTGCCAGCAGTCCCCCCGGGGGGAACACTGAAGCTTTCTTT.

This clone was detected only once. The J gene is TRBJ2-1, the V gene TRBV4-2, with a tentative D call TRBD2 (6 bases). Trimming stripped 7 bases from V and 5 bases from J, with 18 bases between. The CDR3 is 15 residues long. Germline V lookup: CDR1 LGHNA, CDR2 YNFKEQ. CDR3 sequence (DNA): TGTGCCAGCATCTCCGGGGTTGGAGGGGACAATGAGCAGTTCTTC. Amino acids: CASISGVGGDNEQFF.

V gene TRBV29-1 combines with J gene TRBJ1-3, with 7 bases fitting TRBD1. Germline loops: CDR1 SQVTM, CDR2 ANQGSEA. The CDR3 extends over 16 amino acids. Unmatched junction bases numbered 13, after V lost 4 bases and J lost 4 bases. This chain's CDR3 is CSVVGTAYSGGNTIYF. The CDR3 region has the DNA TGCAGCGTTGTCGGGACAGCCTATTCCGGGGGAAACACCATATATTTT.

This clone was counted a few times. This sequence joins TRBV7-9 and TRBJ2-1; 10 nucleotides line up with TRBD2. From germline, CDR1 is SEHNR and CDR2 FQNEAQ (reference sequence). This CDR3 has 17 residues. The V and J ends lost 0 bases and 8 bases, in that order; junction bases with no gene match: 10. The CDR3 DNA follows: TGTGCCAGCAGCTTAGCAATTACTAGCGGGGATTTTGATGAGCAGTTCTTC. Its translation is CASSLAITSGDFDEQFF.

CDR3 sequence (DNA): TGTGCCAGCAGCTTCCGAGCGGTTATATCAGATACGCAGTATTTT. Encoded protein: CASSFRAVISDTQYF. The rearrangement links TRBV7-6 to TRBJ2-3; the D gene is possibly TRBD2 (5 bases). V lost 3 bases to trimming and J lost 4 bases, with 14 bases between them. Germline lookup yields CDR1 SGHVS and CDR2 FNYEAQ. The CDR3 contains 15 residues. Drawing the rest from reference TRBV7-6 and TRBJ2-3, the complete variable domain is GAGVSQSPRYKVTKRGQDVALRCDPISGHVSLYWYRQALGQGPEFLTYFNYEAQQDKSGLPNDRFSAERPEGSISTLTIQRTEQRDSAMYRCASSFRAVISDTQYFGPGTRLTVL.

The gene calls are TRBV4-3 and TRBJ2-7, with D possibly TRBD2 on 7 matching bases. Germline V gene lookup returns CDR1 LGHNA and CDR2 YSLEER. V lost 1 base and J lost 5, with 12 bases in between. The CDR3 loop spans 14 amino acids. The CDR3 loop is CASSQVQGRDEQYF. The CDR3 nucleotides are TGCGCCAGCAGCCAAGTGCAGGGGAGGGACGAGCAGTACTTC.

The rearrangement joins TRBV9 to TRBJ1-1, with D tentatively TRBD1 (6 bases). CDR3 length: 14 residues. V was clipped by 3 bases and J by 1 base, with 10 bases between them. Germline CDR1 SGDLS, CDR2 YYNGEE. In nucleotides, the CDR3 is TGTGCCAGCAGCGCGGGACACAAGAACACTGAAGCTTTCTTT. This codes for CASSAGHKNTEAFF. Full variable domain (missing parts from reference TRBV9 and TRBJ1-1): DSGVTQTPKHLITATGQRVTLRCSPRSGDLSVYWYQQSLDQGLQFLIQYYNGEERAKGNILERFSAQQFPDLHSELNLSSLELGDSALYFCASSAGHKNTEAFFGQGTRLTVV.

The rearrangement links TRBV6-2 or TRBV6-3 to TRBJ2-5, with D tentatively TRBD2 (5 bases). Germline loops: CDR1 MNHEY, CDR2 SVGEGT. This CDR3 is built from 14 residues. Trimming took 0 bases from V and 2 from J, leaving 7 bases between them. CDR3 residues: CASSYSLAQETQYF. The CDR3 nucleotides are TGTGCCAGCAGTTACTCGTTAGCGCAAGAGACCCAGTACTTC.

This chain uses TRBV2 with TRBJ1-4; D is ambiguous. CDR1 is SNHLY and CDR2 is FYNNEI in the germline V gene. The V and J ends lost 5 bases and 8 bases respectively, with 15 bases between them. This CDR3 has 14 amino acids. The CDR3, as DNA: TGTGCCAGCAGTTTGTTGAGGAGGGAAGAAAAACTGTTTTTT. Protein sequence: CASSLLRREEKLFF. Complete variable domain (other parts from reference TRBV2 and TRBJ1-4): EPEVTQTPSHQVTQMGQEVILRCVPISNHLYFYWYRQILGQKVEFLVSFYNNEISEKSEIFDDQFSVERPDGSNFTLKIRSTKLEDSAMYFCASSLLRREEKLFFGSGTQLSVL.

This clone was found once. The rearrangement uses TRBV12-3 or TRBV12-4 and TRBJ1-2; D possibly corresponds to TRBD1 (5 bases). The CDR3 length is 13 residues. Trimming stripped 6 bases from V and 8 bases from J, with 16 bases between. Written as DNA, the CDR3 is TGTGCCAGCAGCCCCGACAGAGCCAGCGGCTACACCTTC. It yields the protein CASSPDRASGYTF.

The chain couples TRBV5-4 to TRBJ2-2, with a possible D match to TRBD2 (6 bases). V gave up 4 bases and J gave up 5 bases, with 12 bases separating them. The CDR3 is 14 amino acids. Germline V gives CDR1 SGHNT, CDR2 YYREEE (reference sequence). CDR3 sequence: CASSPGVETGELFF. The CDR3 DNA sequence: TGTGCCAGCAGCCCGGGAGTGGAGACCGGGGAGCTGTTTTTT.

The chain is built from TRBV14 and TRBJ1-1; D remains ambiguous. Trimming left V 1 base short and J 5 bases short, with 11 bases between. The V gene's germline CDR1 is SGHDN and CDR2 FVKESK. This CDR3 is built from 14 residues. This CDR3 is CASSQVGGRTEAFF. As DNA, the CDR3 is TGTGCCAGCAGCCAAGTGGGAGGCAGGACTGAAGCTTTCTTT. Together with reference TRBV14 and TRBJ1-1, the CDR3 gives the full variable domain: EAGVTQFPSHSVIEKGQTVTLRCDPISGHDNLYWYRRVMGKEIKFLLHFVKESKQDESGMPNNRFLAERTGGTYSTLKVQPAELEDSGVYFCASSQVGGRTEAFFGQGTRLTVV.

The chain recombines TRBV24-1 with TRBJ2-1; D possibly corresponds to TRBD2 (5 bases). This CDR3 spans 13 amino acids. From germline, CDR1 is KGHDR and CDR2 SFDVKD. V was clipped by 4 bases and J by 10 bases, with 13 bases between them. DNA of the CDR3: TGTGCCACCAGTGAAAGGCTAGCTACCGAGCAGTTCTTC. Protein: CATSERLATEQFF.